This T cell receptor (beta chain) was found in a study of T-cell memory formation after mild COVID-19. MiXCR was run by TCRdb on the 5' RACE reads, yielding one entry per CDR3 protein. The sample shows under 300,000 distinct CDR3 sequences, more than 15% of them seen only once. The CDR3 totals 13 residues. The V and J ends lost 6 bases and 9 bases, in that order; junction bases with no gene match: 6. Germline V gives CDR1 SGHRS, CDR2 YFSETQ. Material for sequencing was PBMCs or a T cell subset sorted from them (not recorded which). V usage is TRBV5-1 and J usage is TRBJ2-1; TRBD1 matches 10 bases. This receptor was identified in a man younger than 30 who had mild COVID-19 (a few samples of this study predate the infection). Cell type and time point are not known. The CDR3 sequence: CASIRDRGGEQFF. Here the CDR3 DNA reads TGCGCCAGCATTAGGGACAGGGGCGGTGAGCAGTTCTTC.